This T cell receptor (beta chain) was captured by sequencing in a study of T cell repertoires in aging, cancer and after chemotherapy. Study details: The full dataset contained roughly 8.8 million TCR reads.

This clonotype was observed a few times. Germline loops: CDR1 LNHDA, CDR2 SQIVND (reference sequence). Trimming pared 10 bases from V and 0 bases from J, leaving 13 bases between. The CDR3 has 14 residues. Amplification of TCR beta used genomic DNA extracted from peripheral blood. Rearranged V-D-J TRB sequences were amplified with a mixed TRB-A/B primer pool. Each CDR3 protein is one row after TCRdb ran MiXCR on the multiplex PCR reads. The top ten hold about a fifth of the sample, which has some 10,000 distinct CDR3 sequences, around a third seen once. V gene TRBV19 combines with J gene TRBJ2-1; D may be TRBD1 (6 bases). This receptor was taken from a human donor in good health. The donor label of this sample is uncertain. Specimen: blood. CDR3 nucleotides: TGTGCCACCTCCGGGACATACTCCTACAATGAGCAGTTCTTC. Amino acid sequence: CATSGTYSYNEQFF.